This passage covers 20 T cell receptor beta chains from one sample sequenced in a study of cytomegalovirus exposure and HLA in healthy donors. PCR amplification relied on 60 Vbeta primers (plus 13 Jbeta primers). Data came from immunoSEQ multiplex PCR; TCRdb stores just in-frame clones and leaves some out. The sample records some 150,000 clones, about 80% being singletons. The material sequenced was PBMCs. The receptors come from a man aged 30 to 45 in good health and CMV-seropositive.

The rearrangement links TRBV4-3 to TRBJ1-6; D is undetermined. This CDR3 is built from 13 residues. Germline CDR1 reads LGHNA; CDR2 reads YSLEER. The V gene lost 1 base and the J gene lost 10 bases, with 8 bases spanning the gap. CDR3 amino acids: CASSQVIQSPLHF. DNA of the CDR3: TGCGCCAGCAGCCAAGTCATTCAGTCACCCCTCCACTTT.

The chain couples TRBV6-1 to TRBJ1-5; 7 bases align to TRBD1. This CDR3 has 15 residues. From germline, CDR1 is MNHNS and CDR2 SASEGT. V trimming: 6 bases; J trimming: 6 bases; junction bases outside the gene matches: 11. DNA for the CDR3: TGTGCCAGCAGCCCGGGGGACAGCAGAGGTCAGCCCCAGCATTTT. Its protein is CASSPGDSRGQPQHF.

The table lists this clone with a count of one. This rearrangement joins TRBV10-2 to TRBJ2-7; a possible D gene is TRBD2 (6 bases). The V end lost 10 bases, the J end lost 0 bases, and 16 bases lay between the germline ends. The CDR3 covers 14 residues. Germline V CDR1 and CDR2: WSHSY, SAAADI. The chain's CDR3 is CATQEGSSSYEQYF. CDR3 in DNA: TGCGCCACCCAGGAGGGCTCAAGCTCCTACGAGCAGTACTTC.

This clone was counted a few times. The chain carries TRBV27 and TRBJ2-7; maybe TRBD1 (6 bases). Germline V CDR1 and CDR2: MNHEY, SMNVEV (reference sequence). Trimming cost V 3 bases and J 2 bases, with 11 bases left between them. This CDR3 is built from 14 residues. CDR3 loop: CASSFQGRAYEQYF. CDR3 bases: TGTGCCAGCAGTTTTCAGGGGCGAGCCTACGAGCAGTACTTC.

This clone has only one observation. The chain employs TRBV29-1 and TRBJ2-2, with a tentative D call TRBD1 (6 bases). Deletions cut 2 bases from V and 7 bases from J, with 17 bases between. Germline V gives CDR1 SQVTM, CDR2 ANQGSEA. There are 15 residues in the CDR3. The CDR3 loop reads CSVEPQGHRDGELFF. The CDR3 DNA reads as TGCAGCGTTGAACCTCAGGGGCATCGGGACGGGGAGCTGTTTTTT.

This clone was observed once. The chain links TRBV21-1 to TRBJ1-1; the D call in the table, TRBD1, was not verified against the DNA. TRBV21-1 is reported as a pseudogene. The CDR3 sequence is 17 residues long. Here the CDR3 DNA reads TGTGCCAGCAGCAAAGAGAGGAAACAGGGCACGGCCACTGAAGCTTTCTTT. Its translation: CASSKERKQGTATEAFF.

The chain couples TRBV18 to TRBJ1-5, with TRBD1 as a possible D gene (5 bases). The CDR3 runs to 15 residues. Germline V lookup: CDR1 KGHSH, CDR2 LQKENI. V lost 2 bases to trimming and J lost 4 bases, with 12 bases between them. CDR3 sequence reads: CASSPVSGGNQPQHF. The CDR3 coding sequence is TGTGCCAGCTCACCAGTATCGGGGGGTAATCAGCCCCAGCATTTT.

About this clone itself: The DNA is left out, because the CDR3 cannot be placed on it with certainty; the CDR3 is given as TCRdb lists it. The chain's CDR3 is CASSILGQGAVDTQYF. This rearrangement joins TRBV5-4 to TRBJ2-3; the table calls TRBD1, which could not be checked here. The CDR3 comprises 16 residues, both ends counted. Germline assignment: CDR1 SGHNT and CDR2 YYREEE (reference sequence).

The CDR3 region is CASSLIKGLAGVLRTGELFF. As DNA, the CDR3 is TGCGCCAGCAGCCTCATCAAGGGACTAGCGGGAGTATTGAGAACCGGGGAGCTGTTTTTT. This chain joins TRBV5-1 and TRBJ2-2; 14 nucleotides match TRBD2. The CDR3 sequence is 20 residues long. J was trimmed by 5 bases and V by 4 bases; bases with no gene match: 16. The germline V gene has CDR1 SGHRS and CDR2 YFSETQ.

The genes are TRBV27 and TRBJ2-2; 9 bases line up with TRBD2. The CDR3 loop spans 19 amino acids. V was pared by 7 bases and J by 4 bases, with 19 bases of the junction left unmatched. CDR1 and CDR2 from the germline V gene are MNHEY and SMNVEV (reference sequence). The CDR3 reads CASTLFARTGTSFTGELFF. CDR3 coding DNA: TGTGCCAGCACTCTTTTCGCCCGCACCGGGACTAGCTTCACCGGGGAGCTGTTTTTT.

This clone was observed a single time. The germline gene is not matched at one end of the junction; a read error may be the cause. The chain employs TRBV11-2 and TRBJ1-2; D not certain. The CDR3 runs to 18 residues. Germline lookup yields CDR1 SGHAT and CDR2 FQNNGV. CDR3 region: CASSLRRGRDEVNYDYTF. In nucleotides, the CDR3 is TGTGCCAGCAGTCTACGACGTGGCAGAGATGAAGTTAACTATGACTACACCTTC.

This chain connects TRBV2 to TRBJ2-7; tentative D call: TRBD2 (7 bases). The V gene's germline CDR1 is SNHLY and CDR2 FYNNEI. V was clipped by 1 base and J by 2 bases, with 12 bases between them. The CDR3 has 15 amino acids. In nucleotides, the CDR3 is TGTGCCAGCAGTGAAGGGGGGGGCCTAACCTACGAGCAGTACTTC. Its translation: CASSEGGGLTYEQYF.

The chain joins TRBV28 to TRBJ1-5, with a weak D call TRBD1 (6 bases). This CDR3 has 12 amino acids. V gave up 8 bases and J gave up 3 bases, with 8 bases separating them. Germline CDR1 and CDR2: MDHEN and SYDVKM. The CDR3 bases are TGTGCCAGCGGACAGCTCAATCAGCCCCAGCATTTT. Its protein is CASGQLNQPQHF.

The chain carries TRBV4-3 and TRBJ2-3; 12 nucleotides agree with TRBD2. Germline V gene lookup returns CDR1 LGHNA and CDR2 YSLEER. V gave up 4 bases and J gave up 4 bases; unmatched junction bases: 9. This CDR3 region has 17 residues. CDR3 protein: CASSPKTSGGYPDTQYF. The DNA for the CDR3 is TGCGCCAGCAGCCCCAAAACTAGCGGGGGGTACCCAGATACGCAGTATTTT.

Concerning this clone itself: The same CDR3 arises from other DNA sequences in this sample as well. The genes are TRBV2 and TRBJ2-7; 9 nucleotides match TRBD2. The CDR3 runs to 13 residues. Trimming removed 4 bases from V and 2 bases from J; junction bases left unmatched: 0. Germline lookup yields CDR1 SNHLY and CDR2 FYNNEI. The CDR3 DNA reads as TGTGCCAGCAGTGTAGCGGGAGCCTACGAGCAGTACTTC. It is translated as CASSVAGAYEQYF.

The chain employs TRBV5-6 and TRBJ2-7; 11 bases align to TRBD1. The CDR3 runs to 17 residues. Germline values: CDR1 SGHDT, CDR2 YYEEEE. With V trimmed by 4 bases and J by 3 bases, 12 bases remained unmatched. Written as DNA, the CDR3 is TGTGCCAGCAGCCCATCAACCCGGGGACAGGGGGGCTACGAGCAGTACTTC. It encodes CASSPSTRGQGGYEQYF. The full variable domain, in which reference TRBV5-6 and TRBJ2-7 provide the parts outside the CDR3, is DAGVTQSPTHLIKTRGQQVTLRCSPKSGHDTVSWYQQALGQGPQFIFQYYEEEERQRGNFPDRFSGHQFPNYSSELNVNALLLGDSALYLCASSPSTRGQGGYEQYFGPGTRLTVT.

V gene TRBV4-3 combines with J gene TRBJ2-1; 8 bases are shared with TRBD1. This CDR3 has 15 amino acids. CDR1 is LGHNA and CDR2 is YSLEER in the germline V gene. Unmatched junction bases numbered 10, after V lost 3 bases and J lost 9 bases. The CDR3 sequence: CASSHRRGQGGEQFF. The CDR3 DNA reads as TGCGCCAGCAGCCATCGACGCGGACAGGGCGGTGAGCAGTTCTTC.

Comment on this clone: Other DNA sequences in this sample translate to the same CDR3. The rearrangement uses TRBV7-2 and TRBJ1-3; D is unresolved. The length of the CDR3 is 16 residues. Germline CDR1 is SGHTA and CDR2 is FQGNSA. The V end was cut by 1 base, the J end by 0 bases, with 10 bases between. The CDR3 region has the DNA TGTGCCAGCAGCTTAGACATCATACCCTCTGGAAACACCATATATTTT. It specifies CASSLDIIPSGNTIYF.

The chain joins TRBV4-1 to TRBJ2-2; D perhaps matches TRBD2 (6 bases). Between the trimmed V and J ends, which lost 4 bases and 3 bases, there was a span of 21 bases. This CDR3 spans 18 amino acids. Germline CDR1 reads MGHRA; CDR2 reads YSYEKL. The CDR3 loop is CASSRLLSGRGDTGELFF. The CDR3 DNA is TGCGCCAGCAGCCGACTCCTTAGCGGACGCGGGGACACCGGGGAGCTGTTTTTT.

This chain uses TRBV7-9 with TRBJ1-4; D may be TRBD1 (5 bases). Germline V lookup: CDR1 SEHNR, CDR2 FQNEAQ (reference sequence). There are 14 residues in the CDR3. Deletions cut 1 base from V and 8 bases from J, with 11 bases between. CDR3 sequence: CASSLDTGFEKLFF. The CDR3 DNA is TGTGCCAGCAGCTTAGATACAGGCTTCGAAAAACTGTTTTTT.